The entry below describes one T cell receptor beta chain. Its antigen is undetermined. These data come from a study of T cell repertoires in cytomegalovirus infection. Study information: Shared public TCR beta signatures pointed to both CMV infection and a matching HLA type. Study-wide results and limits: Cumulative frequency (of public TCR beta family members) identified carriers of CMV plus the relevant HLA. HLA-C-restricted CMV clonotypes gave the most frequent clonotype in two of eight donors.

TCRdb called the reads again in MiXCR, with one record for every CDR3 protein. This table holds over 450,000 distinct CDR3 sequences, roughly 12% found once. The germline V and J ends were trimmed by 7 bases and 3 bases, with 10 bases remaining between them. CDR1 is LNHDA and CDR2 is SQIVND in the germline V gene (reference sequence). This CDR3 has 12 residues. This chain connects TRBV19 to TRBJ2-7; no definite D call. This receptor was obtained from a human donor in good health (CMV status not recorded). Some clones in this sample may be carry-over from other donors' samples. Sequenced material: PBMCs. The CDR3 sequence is CASKGFDYEQYF. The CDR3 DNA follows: TGTGCCAGTAAGGGATTCGACTACGAGCAGTACTTC.